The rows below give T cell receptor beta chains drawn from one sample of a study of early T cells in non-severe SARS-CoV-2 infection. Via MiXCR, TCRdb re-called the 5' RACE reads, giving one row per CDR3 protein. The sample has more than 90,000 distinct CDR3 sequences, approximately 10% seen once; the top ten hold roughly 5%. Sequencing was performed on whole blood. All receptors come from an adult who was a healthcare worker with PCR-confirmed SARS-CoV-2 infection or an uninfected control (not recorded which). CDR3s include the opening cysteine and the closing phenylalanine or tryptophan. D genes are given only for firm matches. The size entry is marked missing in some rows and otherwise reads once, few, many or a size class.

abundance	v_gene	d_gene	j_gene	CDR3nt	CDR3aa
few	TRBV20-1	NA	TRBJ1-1	TGCAGTGCTAGAGAAGGGGGGACCCGCGGGGCTTTCTTT	CSAREGGTRGAFF
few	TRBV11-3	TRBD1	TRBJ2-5	TGTGCCAGCAGCCCGGACAGGTACCAAGAGACCCAGTACTTC	CASSPDRYQETQYF
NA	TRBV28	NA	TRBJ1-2	TGTGCCAGCAGTTTGCGGCAGGCCCTTGGCTACACCTTC	CASSLRQALGYTF
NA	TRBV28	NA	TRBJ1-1	TGTGCCAGCAGTTCTACCACAGGGAGAACTGAAGCTTTCTTT	CASSSTTGRTEAFF
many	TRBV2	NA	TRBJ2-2	TGTGCCAGCATGAGTTCGCAGGGAGGAACCGGGGAGCTGTTTTTT	CASMSSQGGTGELFF
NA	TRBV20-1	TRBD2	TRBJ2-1	TGCAGTGCTCTTTCCGGGACTAGCGGGAATGAGCAGTTCTTC	CSALSGTSGNEQFF
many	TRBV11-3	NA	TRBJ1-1	TGTGCCAGCAGCTTAACGAGGAACACTGAAGCTTTCTTT	CASSLTRNTEAFF
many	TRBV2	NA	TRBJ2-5	TGTGCCAGCAGCTACCAAGAGACCCAGTACTTC	CASSYQETQYF
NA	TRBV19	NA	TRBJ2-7	TGTGCCACCGGACCGGGATACGAGCAGTACTTC	CATGPGYEQYF
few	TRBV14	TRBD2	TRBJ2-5	TGTGCCAGCAGCCCCGGACTAGCGGGGCACCAAGAGACCCAGTACTTC	CASSPGLAGHQETQYF
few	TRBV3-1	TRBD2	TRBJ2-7	TGTGCCAGCAGCCCCCGGACTAGAGGCGAGCAGTACTTC	CASSPRTRGEQYF
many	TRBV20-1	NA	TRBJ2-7	TGCAGTGCTACGGGGACGGCGATCTACGAGCAGTACTTC	CSATGTAIYEQYF
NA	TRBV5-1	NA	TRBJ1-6	TGCGCCAGCAGCCGAGGAGGGCGTCCCAATTCACCCCTCCACTTT	CASSRGGRPNSPLHF
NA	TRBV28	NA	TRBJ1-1	TGTGCCAGCAGCACCTCTTATGAGGCGCAGAACACTGAAGCTTTCTTT	CASSTSYEAQNTEAFF
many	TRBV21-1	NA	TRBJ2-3	TGTGCCAGCAACCAAGCCCGGAAAAGCACAGATACGCAGTATTTT	CASNQARKSTDTQYF
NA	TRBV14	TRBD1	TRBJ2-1	TGTGCCAGCAGCCCAGGGGGTCGTGAGCAGTTCTTC	CASSPGGREQFF
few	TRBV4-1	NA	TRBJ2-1	TGCGCCAGCAGCCAGAAAAGGGTTAGCCAAGGGCGGAATGAGCAGTTCTTC	CASSQKRVSQGRNEQFF
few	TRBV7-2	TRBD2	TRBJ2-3	TGTGCCAGCAGCGACGGGGGACTAGCGGGGGCTCAGGGAGATACGCAGTATTTT	CASSDGGLAGAQGDTQYF
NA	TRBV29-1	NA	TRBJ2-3	TGCAGCGTGACAGATGGGGACAAGAACACAGATACGCAGTATTTT	CSVTDGDKNTDTQYF
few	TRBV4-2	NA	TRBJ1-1	TGTGCCAGCAGCCACTACAGTAAGCTCGGCACTGAAGCTTTCTTT	CASSHYSKLGTEAFF
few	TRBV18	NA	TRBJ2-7	TGTGCCAGCTCATCGGCCCTAGTTGAGGACGAGCAGTACTTC	CASSSALVEDEQYF
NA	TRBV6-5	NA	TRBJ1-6	TGTGCCAGCAGTCCATTCCATAATTCACCCCTCCACTTT	CASSPFHNSPLHF
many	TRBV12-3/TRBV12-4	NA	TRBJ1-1	TGTGCCAGCAGTCTTCTGCCATATGGGATAACTGAAGCTTTCTTT	CASSLLPYGITEAFF
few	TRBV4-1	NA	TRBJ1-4	TGCGCCAGCAGCCAAAGGGGACGGCGGAGGGAGAATGAAAAACTGTTTTTT	CASSQRGRRRENEKLFF
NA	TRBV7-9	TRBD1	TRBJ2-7	TGTGCCAGCAGCTCTGACAGGGTAGAGCAGTACTTC	CASSSDRVEQYF
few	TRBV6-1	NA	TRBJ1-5	TGTGCCAGCAGTGAAGCGCAATCGCATCAGCCCCAGCATTTT	CASSEAQSHQPQHF
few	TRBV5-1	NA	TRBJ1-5	TGCGCCAGCAGCTTGCGGGCCGGTCAGCCCCAGCATTTT	CASSLRAGQPQHF
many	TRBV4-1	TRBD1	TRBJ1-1	TGCGCCAGCAGCCCATTTAACAGGGGGAACACTGAAGCTTTCTTT	CASSPFNRGNTEAFF
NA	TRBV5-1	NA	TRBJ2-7	TGCGCCAGCAGCTCGGGCAGGTCTCCTTACGAGCAGTACTTC	CASSSGRSPYEQYF
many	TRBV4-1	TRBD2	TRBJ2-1	TGCGCCAGCAGCCAAGATCTAGGGGCTAGCGGGAGGATTGGTGAGCAGTTCTTC	CASSQDLGASGRIGEQFF
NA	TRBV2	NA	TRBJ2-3	TGTGCCAGCAGTACCCGCGGGGGCGGTACAGATACGCAGTATTTT	CASSTRGGGTDTQYF
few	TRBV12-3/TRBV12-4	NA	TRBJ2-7	TGTGCCAGCAGTTTAGCCGGGGGGCCAGACAAGCAGTACTTC	CASSLAGGPDKQYF
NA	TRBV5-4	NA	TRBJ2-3	TGTGCCAGCAGCGTTGGACACGGTCAAACAGATACGCAGTATTTT	CASSVGHGQTDTQYF
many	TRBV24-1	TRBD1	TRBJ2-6	TGTGCCACCAGCCCGGGACAGGGTTTCTCTGGGGCCAACGTCCTGACTTTC	CATSPGQGFSGANVLTF
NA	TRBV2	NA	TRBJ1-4	TGTGCCAGCAGTGATCAGGGAAAAACTAATGAAAAACTGTTTTTT	CASSDQGKTNEKLFF
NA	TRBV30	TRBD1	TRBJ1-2	TGTGCCTGGAGTCCCGGGACAGGTGTCTATGGCTACACCTTC	CAWSPGTGVYGYTF
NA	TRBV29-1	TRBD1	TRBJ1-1	TGCAGCGTCATAGGGGGCGCGAATGAAGCTTTCTTT	CSVIGGANEAFF
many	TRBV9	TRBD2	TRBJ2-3	TGTGCCAGCAGCGCCCTAGCGGGGGGGACCACAGATACGCAGTATTTT	CASSALAGGTTDTQYF
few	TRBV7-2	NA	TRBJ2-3	TGTGCCAGCAGCTTAGGAGACAAGGATACGCAGTATTTT	CASSLGDKDTQYF
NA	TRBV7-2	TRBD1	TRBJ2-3	TGTGCCAGCAGCTTGTGGACAGGCCTCACAGATACGCAGTATTTT	CASSLWTGLTDTQYF
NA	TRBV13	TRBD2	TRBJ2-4	TGTGCCAGCAGCTCGGCTATACCAGGGACTAGCGGGAAAGTTGACATTCAGTACTTC	CASSSAIPGTSGKVDIQYF
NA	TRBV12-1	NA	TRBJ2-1	TGTGCCAGCAGCCAACTATACAGGGGGCGCATCTGCAATGAGCAGTTCTTC	CASSQLYRGRICNEQFF
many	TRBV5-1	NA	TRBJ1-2	TGCGCCAGCAGCTTGGGAAGTCCTGGAAGCTACACCTTC	CASSLGSPGSYTF
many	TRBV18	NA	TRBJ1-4	TGTGCCAGCTCGATTAATGAAAAACTGTTTTTT	CASSINEKLFF